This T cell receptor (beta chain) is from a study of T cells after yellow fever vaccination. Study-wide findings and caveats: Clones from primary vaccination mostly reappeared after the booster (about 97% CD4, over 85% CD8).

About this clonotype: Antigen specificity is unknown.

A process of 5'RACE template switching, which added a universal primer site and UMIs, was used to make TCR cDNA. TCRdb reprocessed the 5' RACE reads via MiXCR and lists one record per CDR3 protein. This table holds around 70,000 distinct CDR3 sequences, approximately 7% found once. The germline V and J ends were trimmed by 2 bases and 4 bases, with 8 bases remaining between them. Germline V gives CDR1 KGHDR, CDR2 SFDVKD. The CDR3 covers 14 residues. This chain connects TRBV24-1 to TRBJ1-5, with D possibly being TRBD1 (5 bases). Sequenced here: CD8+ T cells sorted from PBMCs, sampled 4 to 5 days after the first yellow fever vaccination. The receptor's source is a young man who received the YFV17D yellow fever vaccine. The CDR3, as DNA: TGTGCCACCAGTGATTACGGGGGGAATCAGCCCCAGCATTTT. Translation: CATSDYGGNQPQHF.